The 18 T cell receptor beta chains below come from one sample, sequenced in a study of T-cell memory formation after mild COVID-19. From the 5' RACE reads, TCRdb called clonotypes with MiXCR, one entry per CDR3 protein. Of approximately 5,000 distinct CDR3 sequences listed, roughly 25% are singletons. Sample: PBMCs or a T cell subset sorted from them (not recorded which). The receptors originated from an adult who had mild COVID-19 (a few samples of this study predate the infection). Cell type and time point are not known.

By its share, this clonotype is medium-sized. The CDR3 region is CASTLTGSTGELFF. CDR3 nucleotides: TGCGCCAGCACCCTGACAGGGAGCACCGGGGAGCTGTTTTTT. The V and J genes are TRBV4-1 and TRBJ2-2; 7 nucleotides line up with TRBD1. The length of the CDR3 is 14 residues. CDR1 is MGHRA and CDR2 is YSYEKL in the germline V gene. V lost 7 bases, J lost 4 bases, and 6 bases stayed unmatched.

This clonotype has just a few counts. The chain links TRBV27 to TRBJ1-1; no reliable D call. The CDR3 covers 13 residues. With 0 bases removed from V and 7 bases from J, the gap between germline ends came to 9 bases. Germline V gives CDR1 MNHEY, CDR2 SMNVEV (reference sequence). CDR3 sequence reads: CASSLSKWNEAFF. CDR3 DNA: TGTGCCAGCAGTTTATCTAAGTGGAATGAAGCTTTCTTT.

By frequency in the sample, this clonotype is medium-sized (0.01 to 0.1%). The CDR3 spells CAISNTGTDTQYF. The CDR3 bases are TGCGCCATCTCAAACACGGGGACAGATACGCAGTATTTT. This chain uses TRBV10-2 with TRBJ2-3; the D gene is possibly TRBD2 (5 bases). Trimming left V 10 bases short and J 3 bases short, with 14 bases between. Germline CDR1 is WSHSY and CDR2 is SAAADI. The CDR3 extends over 13 amino acids.

In its sample, this clonotype is medium-sized. This chain joins TRBV5-8 and TRBJ2-3; D is possibly TRBD2 (6 bases). The CDR3 contains 14 residues. V was cut by 2 bases and J by 6 bases, with 13 bases left in between. The germline V gene has CDR1 SGHTS and CDR2 YDEGEE. This CDR3 reads CASSFQAGRDTQYF. The CDR3 DNA sequence: TGTGCCAGCAGCTTTCAGGCGGGAAGGGATACGCAGTATTTT.

The chain recombines TRBV5-1 with TRBJ2-7, with 7 bases matching TRBD1. V dropped 4 bases and J dropped 2; count of bases not matched to a gene: 6. This CDR3 has 14 amino acids. CDR1 is SGHRS, CDR2 YFSETQ, per germline. The CDR3: CASSPTGPTYEQYF. For the CDR3, the DNA is TGCGCCAGCAGCCCGACAGGGCCCACCTACGAGCAGTACTTC.

By proportion, this clonotype is medium-sized. The genes are TRBV3-1 and TRBJ2-1; D unclear. CDR1 is LGHDT and CDR2 is YNNKEL in the germline V gene (reference sequence). The CDR3 consists of 11 residues. V gave up 1 base and J gave up 8 bases, with 3 bases separating them. The CDR3 spells CASSQVYEQFF. CDR3 nucleotides: TGTGCCAGCAGCCAAGTCTATGAGCAGTTCTTC.

This clonotype is medium-sized (0.01 to 0.1%) within its sample. The chain carries TRBV12-3 or TRBV12-4 and TRBJ2-3; 7 bases align to TRBD2. The CDR3 contains 15 residues. V shed 2 bases and J 1 base; nucleotides not matched to a gene: 3. The CDR3 bases are TGTGCCAGCAGTTTAATGGCGGGGGGCACAGATACGCAGTATTTT. This sequence encodes CASSLMAGGTDTQYF.

This clonotype is medium-sized. V gene TRBV20-1 combines with J gene TRBJ2-3; a weak D match, TRBD2 (6 bases). The CDR3 is 15 residues long. Trimming took off 0 bases at V and 14 bases at J, with 24 bases between the two ends. Germline V CDR1 and CDR2: DFQATT, SNEGSKA (reference sequence). CDR3 amino acids: CSARDHLASSAGPYF. CDR3 DNA: TGCAGTGCTAGAGATCACCTAGCGTCCTCAGCCGGTCCGTATTTT.

This clonotype was recorded at least ten times. This chain connects TRBV5-5 to TRBJ1-5; 8 bases agree with TRBD1. Germline assignment: CDR1 SGHKS and CDR2 YYEKEE (reference sequence). V lost 4 bases, J lost 5 bases, and 5 bases stayed unmatched. The CDR3 sequence is 14 residues long. CDR3 sequence reads: CASSPDRADQPQHF. The CDR3 bases are TGTGCCAGCAGCCCGGACAGGGCGGATCAGCCCCAGCATTTT.

By its share, this clonotype is medium-sized (0.01 to 0.1%). The gene calls are TRBV28 and TRBJ1-3, with D maybe TRBD1 (5 bases). The germline gives CDR1 MDHEN, CDR2 SYDVKM. The CDR3 loop spans 22 amino acids. Trimming stripped 2 bases from V and 4 bases from J, with 33 bases between. CDR3 amino acids: CASSLLPITGPRTSFVGNTIYF. The CDR3 DNA reads TGTGCCAGCAGTTTACTGCCCATCACGGGACCCAGGACCTCCTTCGTCGGAAACACCATATATTTT.

The chain carries TRBV5-1 and TRBJ1-5; a weak D match, TRBD1 (6 bases). The CDR3 covers 13 residues. The V end was cut by 2 bases, the J end by 4 bases, with 7 bases between. The germline V gene encodes CDR1 SGHRS and CDR2 YFSETQ. This CDR3 is CASSFRGNQPQHF. DNA for the CDR3: TGCGCCAGCAGCTTCAGGGGTAATCAGCCCCAGCATTTT.

By share, this clonotype ranks as medium-sized (0.01 to 0.1%). The chain recombines TRBV6-5 with TRBJ2-5; D remains ambiguous. V gave up 4 bases and J gave up 2 bases, with 8 bases separating them. Germline loops: CDR1 MNHEY, CDR2 SVGAGI. CDR3 length equals 13 residues. The CDR3 DNA follows: TGTGCCAGCAGTTTAAACAGTCAAGAGACCCAGTACTTC. As protein: CASSLNSQETQYF.

By its share, this clonotype is medium-sized. The V call is TRBV7-9, the J call TRBJ1-6, with 9 positions matching TRBD1. V was clipped by 4 bases and J by 8 bases; unmatched bases: 6. The CDR3 spans 15 residues. Germline values: CDR1 SEHNR, CDR2 FQNEAQ (reference sequence). The chain's CDR3 is CASSSMGQGDSPLHF. The CDR3 bases are TGTGCCAGCAGCTCCATGGGACAGGGTGATTCACCCCTCCACTTT. Combining the CDR3 with reference TRBV7-9 and TRBJ1-6 gives the whole variable domain DTGVSQNPRHKITKRGQNVTFRCDPISEHNRLYWYRQTLGQGPEFLTYFQNEAQLEKSRLLSDRFSAERPKGSFSTLEIQRTEQGDSAMYLCASSSMGQGDSPLHFGNGTRLTVT.

This clonotype rates as medium-sized (0.01 to 0.1%). The chain uses TRBV4-2 and TRBJ1-3, with D perhaps TRBD1 (5 bases). Trimming stripped 0 bases from V and 4 bases from J, with 10 bases between. This CDR3 region has 15 residues. The germline gives CDR1 LGHNA, CDR2 YNFKEQ. CDR3 protein: CASSQDTGRGNTIYF. The CDR3 region has the DNA TGTGCCAGCAGCCAAGACACGGGGCGCGGAAACACCATATATTTT.

In its sample, this clonotype ranks as medium-sized (0.01 to 0.1%). This CDR3 is CASSHLGWGPSLTDTQYF. The CDR3 DNA sequence: TGCGCCAGCAGCCACCTTGGGTGGGGACCTAGCCTCACAGATACGCAGTATTTT. This rearrangement joins TRBV4-3 to TRBJ2-3, with D perhaps TRBD1 or TRBD2 (5 bases each). CDR3 length: 18 amino acids. Germline assignment: CDR1 LGHNA and CDR2 YSLEER. V lost 3 bases, J lost 2 bases, and 21 bases lay in between.

This clonotype is deemed medium-sized. The V gene is TRBV12-3 or TRBV12-4, the J gene TRBJ2-3; D perhaps matches TRBD1 (6 bases). Trimming pared 4 bases from V and 2 bases from J, leaving 16 bases between. This CDR3 is built from 16 residues. The CDR3 protein is CASSSALRQDTDTQYF. The CDR3 bases are TGTGCCAGCAGTTCAGCCCTCCGACAGGACACAGATACGCAGTATTTT.

This clonotype is medium-sized. The genes are TRBV5-1 and TRBJ2-3, with a weak D call TRBD1 (5 bases). CDR1 and CDR2 (germline): SGHRS, YFSETQ. The CDR3 runs to 15 residues. V was clipped by 0 bases and J by 4 bases, with 12 bases between them. The CDR3 protein is CASSLASGWADTQYF. CDR3 coding DNA: TGCGCCAGCAGCTTGGCGTCAGGGTGGGCAGATACGCAGTATTTT.

This clonotype ranks as medium-sized. The genes are TRBV20-1 and TRBJ2-2, with a weak D call TRBD2 (6 bases). Germline V CDR1 and CDR2: DFQATT, SNEGSKA (reference sequence). This CDR3 has 13 residues. The CDR3 DNA is TGCAGCGCCAGACTAGTTAACACCGGGGAGCTGTTTTTT. It codes for CSARLVNTGELFF.